The 3 T cell receptor beta chains below all came from one sample that was sequenced in a study of shared clonotypes between healthy human individuals (dated by TCRdb to the early 2020s). Libraries came from the immunoSEQ multiplex PCR assay. TCRdb stores this immuneACCESS table with in-frame sequences only. Part of the clones is absent; in the studies checked, under half of the shortfall reflects unresolved V genes, and no reason is known for the rest. This sample comprises 500,000 or so clones, roughly 95% of them detected only once. About 0.06% of the sample goes to the ten largest clones. Input material: naive CD4+ T cells sorted from blood. The cell subset or site label of this sample denotes: CD45RA+ positively selected. Every receptor here comes from a woman aged 25-40 years in good health.

The chain links TRBV19 to TRBJ2-2, with unresolved D. The ends were cut back, 7 bases at V and 4 bases at J, with 13 bases in the middle. Germline values: CDR1 LNHDA, CDR2 SQIVND (reference sequence). CDR3 length: 14 amino acids. The CDR3 protein is CASNKLWGTGELFF. Here the CDR3 DNA reads TGTGCCAGTAACAAGCTCTGGGGCACCGGGGAGCTGTTTTTT.

The V call is TRBV29-1, the J call TRBJ2-7; D is unresolved. The CDR3 extends over 12 amino acids. V was cut by 3 bases and J by 3 bases, with 9 bases left in between. CDR1 is SQVTM and CDR2 is ANQGSEA in the germline V gene. CDR3 DNA sequence: TGCAGCGTTGAGTCTGGCCTCTACGAGCAGTACTTC. Translated, it gives CSVESGLYEQYF.

This clone has just one count. This rearrangement joins TRBV27 to TRBJ2-2, with TRBD1 matching over 7 bases. Germline V gene data show CDR1 as MNHEY and CDR2 as SMNVEV (reference sequence). V lost 6 bases, J lost 6 bases, and 10 bases stayed unmatched. This CDR3 region has 15 residues. CDR3 DNA: TGTGCCAGCAGCCGACCCGGACAGGTCCCCGGGGAGCTGTTTTTT. Protein: CASSRPGQVPGELFF.